Sequencing of this T cell receptor beta chain was carried out in a study of T cell responses to AZD1222 COVID-19 vaccine. Study-wide results and limits: Donors were chiefly white British, with a greater number of females, and clonal diversity was perhaps underestimated.

This CDR3 spans 12 amino acids. Germline assignment: CDR1 MNHNY and CDR2 SVGAGI (reference sequence). Trimming pared 5 bases from V and 10 bases from J, leaving 12 bases between. As concerns this clone: Its antigen is undetermined.

Assay: immunoSEQ multiplex PCR; the TCRdb copy retains only in-frame clones and omits some. The table lists fewer than 120,000 clones, about four fifths of them singletons, with approximately 4.6% in the top ten. The chain employs TRBV6-6 and TRBJ2-1; D is ambiguous. The sample in question was peripheral blood, obtained on day 0 of AZD1222 vaccination. This TCR was sampled from an adult in good health. The CDR3 region has the DNA TGTGCCAGCAGTCCTAGACTCGGGGAGCAGTTCTTC. This codes for CASSPRLGEQFF.